The present T cell receptor beta chain was sequenced within a study of CD8 T cells in Susac syndrome. Trimming removed 3 bases at V and 0 bases at J, with 15 bases between. The CDR3 is 16 amino acids. The germline gives CDR1 SNHLY, CDR2 FYNNEI. Random hexamers were used to reverse transcribe an amount of about 0.5 to 1 ug RNA. Each CDR3 protein gets one entry after TCRdb re-called the immunoSEQ multiplex PCR reads with MiXCR. The sample records almost 450,000 distinct CDR3 sequences, roughly 85% being singletons. The source is a human donor with multiple sclerosis. This chain joins TRBV2 and TRBJ2-7; no definite D call. The material sequenced was CD8+ T cells from PBMCs. The CDR3 nucleotides are TGTGCCAGCAGTGACCCGCTAGTGAGAAGCTCCTACGAGCAGTACTTC. Its protein is CASSDPLVRSSYEQYF.